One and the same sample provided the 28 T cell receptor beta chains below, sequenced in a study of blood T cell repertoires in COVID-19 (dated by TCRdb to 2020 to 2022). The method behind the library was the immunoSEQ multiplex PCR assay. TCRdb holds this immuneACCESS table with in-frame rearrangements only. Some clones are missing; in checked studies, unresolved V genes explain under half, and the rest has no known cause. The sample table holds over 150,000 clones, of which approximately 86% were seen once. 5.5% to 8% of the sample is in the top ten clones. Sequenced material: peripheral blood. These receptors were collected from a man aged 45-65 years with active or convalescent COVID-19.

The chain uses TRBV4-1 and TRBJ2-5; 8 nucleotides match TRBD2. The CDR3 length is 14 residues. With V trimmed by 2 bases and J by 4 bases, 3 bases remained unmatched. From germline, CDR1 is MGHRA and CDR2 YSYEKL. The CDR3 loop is CASSQLAGGETQYF. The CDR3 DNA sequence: TGCGCCAGCAGCCAATTGGCGGGAGGAGAGACCCAGTACTTC.

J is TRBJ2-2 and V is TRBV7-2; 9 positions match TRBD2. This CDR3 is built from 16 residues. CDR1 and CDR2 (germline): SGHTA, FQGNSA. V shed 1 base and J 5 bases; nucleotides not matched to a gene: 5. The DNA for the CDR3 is TGTGCCAGCAGCTTAGTGAGGCTAGCGGGGACCGGGGAGCTGTTTTTT. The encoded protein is CASSLVRLAGTGELFF.

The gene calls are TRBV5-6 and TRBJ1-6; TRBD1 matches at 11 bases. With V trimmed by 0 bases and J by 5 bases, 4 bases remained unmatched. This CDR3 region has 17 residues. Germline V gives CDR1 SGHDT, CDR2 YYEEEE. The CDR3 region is CASSLVGTGGDNSPLHF. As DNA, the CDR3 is TGTGCCAGCAGCTTGGTTGGGACAGGGGGGGATAATTCACCCCTCCACTTT.

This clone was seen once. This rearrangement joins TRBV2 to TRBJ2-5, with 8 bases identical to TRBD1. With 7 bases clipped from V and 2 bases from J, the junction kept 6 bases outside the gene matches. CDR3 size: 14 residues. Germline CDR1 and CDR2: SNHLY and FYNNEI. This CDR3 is CASTRRQGQETQYF. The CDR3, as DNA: TGTGCCAGCACCCGACGACAGGGGCAAGAGACCCAGTACTTC.

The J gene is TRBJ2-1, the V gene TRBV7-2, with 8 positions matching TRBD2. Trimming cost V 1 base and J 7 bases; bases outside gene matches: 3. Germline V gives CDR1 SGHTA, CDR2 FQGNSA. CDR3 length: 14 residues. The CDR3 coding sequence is TGTGCCAGCAGCTTAGGATTAGCGGGGAATGAGCAGTTCTTC. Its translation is CASSLGLAGNEQFF.

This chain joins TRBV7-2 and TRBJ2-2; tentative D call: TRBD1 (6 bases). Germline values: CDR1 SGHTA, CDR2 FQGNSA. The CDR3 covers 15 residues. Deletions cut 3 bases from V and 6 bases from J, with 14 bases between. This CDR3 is CASSFPLAGAGELFF. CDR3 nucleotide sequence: TGTGCCAGCAGCTTCCCCCTGGCAGGGGCCGGGGAGCTGTTTTTT.

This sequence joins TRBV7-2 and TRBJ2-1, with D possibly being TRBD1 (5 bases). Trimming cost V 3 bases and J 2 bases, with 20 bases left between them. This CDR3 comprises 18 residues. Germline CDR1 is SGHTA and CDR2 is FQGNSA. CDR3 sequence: CASSLTGDSMGPYNEQFF. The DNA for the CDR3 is TGTGCCAGCAGCTTGACCGGTGATTCAATGGGGCCCTACAATGAGCAGTTCTTC. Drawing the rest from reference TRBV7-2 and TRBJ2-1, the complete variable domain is GAGVSQSPSNKVTEKGKDVELRCDPISGHTALYWYRQSLGQGLEFLIYFQGNSAPDKSGLPSDRFSAERTGGSVSTLTIQRTQQEDSAVYLCASSLTGDSMGPYNEQFFGPGTRLTVL.

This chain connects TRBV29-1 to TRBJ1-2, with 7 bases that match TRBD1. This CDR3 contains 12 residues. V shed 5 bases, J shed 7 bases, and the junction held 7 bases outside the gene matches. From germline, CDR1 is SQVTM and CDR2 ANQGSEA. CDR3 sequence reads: CSVRRGPGGYTF. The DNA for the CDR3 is TGCAGCGTTAGGAGGGGGCCCGGTGGCTACACCTTC. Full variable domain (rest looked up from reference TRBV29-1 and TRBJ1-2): SAVISQKPSRDICQRGTSLTIQCQVDSQVTMMFWYRQQPGQSLTLIATANQGSEATYESGFVIDKFPISRPNLTFSTLTVSNMSPEDSSIYLCSVRRGPGGYTFGSGTRLTVV.

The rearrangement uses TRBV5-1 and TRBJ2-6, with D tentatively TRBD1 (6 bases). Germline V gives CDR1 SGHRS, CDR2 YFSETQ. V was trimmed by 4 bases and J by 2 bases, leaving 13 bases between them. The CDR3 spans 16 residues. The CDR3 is CASSHNTGTGANVLTF. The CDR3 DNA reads TGCGCCAGCAGCCACAATACAGGGACTGGGGCCAACGTCCTGACTTTC.

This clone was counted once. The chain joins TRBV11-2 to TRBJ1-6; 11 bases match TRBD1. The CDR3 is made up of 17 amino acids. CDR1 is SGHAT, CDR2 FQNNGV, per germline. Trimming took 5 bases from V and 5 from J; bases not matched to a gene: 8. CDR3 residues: CASSPRTGGFDNSPLHF. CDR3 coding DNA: TGTGCCAGCAGCCCCCGGACAGGGGGCTTCGATAATTCACCCCTCCACTTT.

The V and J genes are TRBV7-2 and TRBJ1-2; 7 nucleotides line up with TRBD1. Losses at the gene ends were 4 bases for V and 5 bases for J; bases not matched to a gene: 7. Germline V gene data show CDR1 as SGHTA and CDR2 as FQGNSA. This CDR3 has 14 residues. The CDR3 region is CASSYGTVLYGYTF. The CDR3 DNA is TGTGCCAGCAGCTACGGGACAGTCCTTTATGGCTACACCTTC.

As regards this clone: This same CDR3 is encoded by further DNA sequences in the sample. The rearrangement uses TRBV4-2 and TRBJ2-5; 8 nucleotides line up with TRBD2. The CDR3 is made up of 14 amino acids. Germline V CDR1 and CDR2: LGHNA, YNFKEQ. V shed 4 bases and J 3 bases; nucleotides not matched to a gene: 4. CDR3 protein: CASSPGTSEETQYF. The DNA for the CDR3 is TGTGCCAGCAGCCCCGGGACTAGTGAAGAGACCCAGTACTTC.

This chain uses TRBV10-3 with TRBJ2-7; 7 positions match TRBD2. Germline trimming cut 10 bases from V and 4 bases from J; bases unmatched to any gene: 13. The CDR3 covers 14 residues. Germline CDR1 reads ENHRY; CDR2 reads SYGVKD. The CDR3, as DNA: TGTGCCAGCAGCGGGACGCTCGGGAGATACGAGCAGTACTTC. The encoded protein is CASSGTLGRYEQYF.

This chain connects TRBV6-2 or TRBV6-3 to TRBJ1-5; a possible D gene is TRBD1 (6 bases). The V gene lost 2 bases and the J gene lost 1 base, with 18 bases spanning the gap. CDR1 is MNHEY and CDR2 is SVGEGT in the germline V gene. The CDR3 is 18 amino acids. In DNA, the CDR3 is TGTGCCAGCAGTTACGAAGTTGGTTCCGGACAGAGCAATCAGCCCCAGCATTTT. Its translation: CASSYEVGSGQSNQPQHF.

The CDR3 nucleotides read TGTGCCACCCGGGACAGGGTCCCCTACAATGAGCAGTTCTTC. It translates to CATRDRVPYNEQFF. The rearrangement joins TRBV6-5 to TRBJ2-1; TRBD1 matches at 9 bases. Germline trimming cut 10 bases from V and 2 bases from J; bases unmatched to any gene: 6. The CDR3 totals 14 residues. CDR1 is MNHEY and CDR2 is SVGAGI in the germline V gene.

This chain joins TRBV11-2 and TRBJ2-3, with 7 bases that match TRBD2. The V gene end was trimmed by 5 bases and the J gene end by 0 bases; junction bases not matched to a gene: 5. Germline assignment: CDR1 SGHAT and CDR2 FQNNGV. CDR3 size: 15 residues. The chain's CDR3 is CASSPWTSSTDTQYF. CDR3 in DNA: TGTGCCAGCAGCCCTTGGACTAGTAGCACAGATACGCAGTATTTT. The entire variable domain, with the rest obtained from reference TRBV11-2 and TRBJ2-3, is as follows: EAGVAQSPRYKIIEKRQSVAFWCNPISGHATLYWYQQILGQGPKLLIQFQNNGVVDDSQLPKDRFSAERLKGVDSTLKIQPAKLEDSAVYLCASSPWTSSTDTQYFGPGTRLTVL.

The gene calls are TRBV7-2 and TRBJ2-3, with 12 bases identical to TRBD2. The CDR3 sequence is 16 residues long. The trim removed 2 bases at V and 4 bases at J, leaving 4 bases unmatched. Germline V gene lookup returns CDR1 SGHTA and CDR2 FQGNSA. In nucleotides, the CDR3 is TGTGCCAGCAGCTTATCGGCTAGCGGGGGGGCAGATACGCAGTATTTT. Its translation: CASSLSASGGADTQYF.

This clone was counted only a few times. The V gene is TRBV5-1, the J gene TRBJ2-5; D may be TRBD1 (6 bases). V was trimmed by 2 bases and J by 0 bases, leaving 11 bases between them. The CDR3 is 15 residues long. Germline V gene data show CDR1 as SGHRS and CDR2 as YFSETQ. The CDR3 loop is CASSFQGLNQETQYF. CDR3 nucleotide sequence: TGCGCCAGCAGCTTCCAGGGGCTAAACCAAGAGACCCAGTACTTC.

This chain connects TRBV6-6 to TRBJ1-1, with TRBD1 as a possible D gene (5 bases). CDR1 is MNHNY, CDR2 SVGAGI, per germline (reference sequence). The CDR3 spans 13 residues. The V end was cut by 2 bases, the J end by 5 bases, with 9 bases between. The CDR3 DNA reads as TGTGCCAGCAGTTACCCTCGGGGGACTGAAGCTTTCTTT. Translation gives CASSYPRGTEAFF.

CDR3 in amino acids: CASSPHRDREKGEQFF. The CDR3 DNA reads TGTGCCAGTAGTCCCCACCGGGACAGGGAAAAAGGTGAGCAGTTCTTC. The gene calls are TRBV19 and TRBJ2-1; TRBD1 matches 9 bases. This CDR3 comprises 16 residues. Germline assignment: CDR1 LNHDA and CDR2 SQIVND (reference sequence). Losses at the gene ends were 5 bases for V and 9 bases for J; bases not matched to a gene: 14. The full variable domain, rest sourced from reference TRBV19 and TRBJ2-1, is DGGITQSPKYLFRKEGQNVTLSCEQNLNHDAMYWYRQDPGQGLRLIYYSQIVNDFQKGDIAEGYSVSREKKESFPLTVTSAQKNPTAFYLCASSPHRDREKGEQFFGPGTRLTVL.

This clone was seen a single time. CDR3 region: CASSLGQGAHHGYTF. DNA of the CDR3: TGTGCCAGCAGCCTCGGACAGGGGGCGCATCATGGCTACACCTTC. This sequence joins TRBV9 and TRBJ1-2, with 11 bases identical to TRBD1. J was trimmed by 6 bases and V by 4 bases; bases with no gene match: 8. The CDR3 is made up of 15 amino acids. Per the germline V gene, CDR1 is SGDLS and CDR2 is YYNGEE.

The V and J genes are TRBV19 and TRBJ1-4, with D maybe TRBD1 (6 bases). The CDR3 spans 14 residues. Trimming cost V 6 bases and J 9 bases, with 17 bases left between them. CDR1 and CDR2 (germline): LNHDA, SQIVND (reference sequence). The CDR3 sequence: CASRSTGSRQKLFF. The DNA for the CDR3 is TGTGCCAGTAGATCGACAGGAAGTAGGCAAAAACTGTTTTTT.

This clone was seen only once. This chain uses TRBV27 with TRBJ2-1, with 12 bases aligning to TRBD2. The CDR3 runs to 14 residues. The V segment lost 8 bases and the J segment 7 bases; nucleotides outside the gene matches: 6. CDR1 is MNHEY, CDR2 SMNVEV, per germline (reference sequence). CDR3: CASQTSGSENEQFF. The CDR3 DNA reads TGTGCCAGCCAGACTAGCGGGAGCGAAAATGAGCAGTTCTTC.

For the CDR3, the DNA is TGCGCCAGCAGCGAACAGGGGGGGAACACTGAAGCTTTCTTT. This encodes CASSEQGGNTEAFF. The chain carries TRBV5-1 and TRBJ1-1; TRBD1 matches 8 bases. Germline CDR1 reads SGHRS; CDR2 reads YFSETQ. This CDR3 has 14 amino acids. Trimming removed 4 bases from V and 1 base from J; junction bases left unmatched: 3.

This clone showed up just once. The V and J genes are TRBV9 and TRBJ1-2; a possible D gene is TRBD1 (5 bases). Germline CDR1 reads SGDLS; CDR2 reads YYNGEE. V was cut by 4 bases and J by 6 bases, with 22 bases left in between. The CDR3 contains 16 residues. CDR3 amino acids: CASSSPAGFKGDGYTF. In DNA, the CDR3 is TGTGCCAGCAGCTCCCCCGCTGGTTTCAAAGGGGATGGCTACACCTTC.

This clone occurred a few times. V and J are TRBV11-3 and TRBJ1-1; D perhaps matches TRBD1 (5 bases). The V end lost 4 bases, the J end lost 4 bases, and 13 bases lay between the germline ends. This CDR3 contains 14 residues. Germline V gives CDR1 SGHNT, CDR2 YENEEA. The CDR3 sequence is CASSSMGGGTEAFF. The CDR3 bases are TGTGCCAGCAGCTCGATGGGGGGTGGCACTGAAGCTTTCTTT.

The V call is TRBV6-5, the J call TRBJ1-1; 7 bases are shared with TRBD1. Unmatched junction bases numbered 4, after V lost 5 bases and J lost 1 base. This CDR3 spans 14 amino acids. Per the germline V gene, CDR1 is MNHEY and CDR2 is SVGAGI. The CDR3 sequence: CASSIQGTNTEAFF. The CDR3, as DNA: TGTGCCAGCAGTATACAGGGGACGAACACTGAAGCTTTCTTT.

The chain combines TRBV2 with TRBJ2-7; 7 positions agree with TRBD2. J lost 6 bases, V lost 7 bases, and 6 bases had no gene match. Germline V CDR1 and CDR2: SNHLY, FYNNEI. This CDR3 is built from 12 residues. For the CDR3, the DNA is TGTGCCAGCAAGGAAGCGGGGCGCGAGCAGTACTTC. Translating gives CASKEAGREQYF.